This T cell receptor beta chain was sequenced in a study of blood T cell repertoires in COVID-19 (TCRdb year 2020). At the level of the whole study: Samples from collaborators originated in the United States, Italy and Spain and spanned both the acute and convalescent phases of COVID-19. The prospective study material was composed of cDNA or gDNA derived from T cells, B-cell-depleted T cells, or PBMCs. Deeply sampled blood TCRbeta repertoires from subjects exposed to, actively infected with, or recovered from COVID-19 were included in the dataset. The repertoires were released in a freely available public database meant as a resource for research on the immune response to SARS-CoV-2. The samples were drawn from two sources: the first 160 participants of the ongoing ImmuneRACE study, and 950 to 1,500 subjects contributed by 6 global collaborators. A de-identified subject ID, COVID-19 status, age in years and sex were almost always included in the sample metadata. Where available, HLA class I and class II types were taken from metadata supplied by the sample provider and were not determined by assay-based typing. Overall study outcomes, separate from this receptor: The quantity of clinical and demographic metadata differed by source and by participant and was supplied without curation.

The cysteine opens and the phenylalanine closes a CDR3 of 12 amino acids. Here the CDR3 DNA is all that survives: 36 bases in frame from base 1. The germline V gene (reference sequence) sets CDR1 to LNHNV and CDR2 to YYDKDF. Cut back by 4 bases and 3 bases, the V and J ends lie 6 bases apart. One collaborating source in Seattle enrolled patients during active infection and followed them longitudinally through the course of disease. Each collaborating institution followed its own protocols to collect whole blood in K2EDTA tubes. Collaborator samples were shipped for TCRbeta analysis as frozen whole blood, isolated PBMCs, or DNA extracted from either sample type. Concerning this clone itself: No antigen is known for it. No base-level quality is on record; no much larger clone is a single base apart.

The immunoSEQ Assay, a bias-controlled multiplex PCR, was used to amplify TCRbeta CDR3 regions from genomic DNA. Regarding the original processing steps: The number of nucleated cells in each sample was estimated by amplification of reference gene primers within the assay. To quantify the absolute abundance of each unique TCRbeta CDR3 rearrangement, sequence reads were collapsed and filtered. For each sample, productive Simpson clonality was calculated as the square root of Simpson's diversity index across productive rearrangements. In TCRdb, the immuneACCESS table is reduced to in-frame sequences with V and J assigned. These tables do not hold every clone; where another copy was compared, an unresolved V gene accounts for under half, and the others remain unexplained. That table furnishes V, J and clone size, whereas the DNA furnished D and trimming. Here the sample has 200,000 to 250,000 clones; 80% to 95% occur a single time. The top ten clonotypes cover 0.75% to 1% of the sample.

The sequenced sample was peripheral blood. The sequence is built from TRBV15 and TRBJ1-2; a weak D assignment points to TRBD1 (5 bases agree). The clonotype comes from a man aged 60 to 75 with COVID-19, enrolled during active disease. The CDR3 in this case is CATSTGYYGYTF. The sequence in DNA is TGTGCCACCAGCACAGGGTACTATGGCTACACCTTC.